This paragraph reports one TCR beta chain. The junction departs from germline at one end; a sequencing error may be responsible. There are 15 residues in the CDR3. Germline values: CDR1 SGHAT, CDR2 FQNNGV. The study co-extracted DNA and RNA from about 21-30 mg of unsorted bulk tissue. Researchers took samples from five separate regions of each tumor. In every tumor sample, viable tumor cells made up over 75%. A primer matching the constant region was used to make TCR beta cDNA from approximately 0.55 ug of total RNA. Slightly modified ARM-PCR with three nested multiplex PCR rounds yielded TCR beta libraries. The opening two PCR rounds, around 11 cycles each, paired TRBV1-TRBV30 forward primers with a C-beta reverse primer. TCRdb re-analysed the multiplex PCR reads in MiXCR, keeping a single row per CDR3 protein. Here the sample spans around 100,000 distinct CDR3 sequences, 55% to 70% being singletons.

The data are from a study of tumor-infiltrating lymphocytes in primary liver carcinoma. The sequence came from a woman in her fifties or sixties with primary liver carcinoma and hepatitis B virus infection. This chain links TRBV11-2 with TRBJ2-1; weak D call: TRBD2 (6 bases). Sequencing was performed on liver tumor tissue from sampling region 5. This sample's subset: tumor region T5, tumor centre. The CDR3 bases are TGTGCCAGCAGCTTAGTGTCTATCGGGAGCAATGAACAGTTCTTT. Translation: CASSLVSIGSNEQFF.